This is a list of T cell receptor beta chains from one sample in a study of T cell responses to AZD1222 COVID-19 vaccine. The data were produced by immunoSEQ multiplex PCR, yet TCRdb's version contains in-frame clones alone and is incomplete. The table shows 99,000 or so clones, with 86% occurring only once. The starting material was peripheral blood, obtained 28 days after the second dose of the MenACWY control vaccine. The receptors here all came from an adult who received the MenACWY meningococcal vaccine as a control. CDR3s include the opening cysteine and the closing phenylalanine or tryptophan. D genes are given only for firm matches. For some rows the clone size is stated as once, few or many, or as a class when expanded; others skip it.

D gene	J gene	V gene	clone size	CDR3 protein	CDR3 DNA
.	TRBJ2-7	TRBV21-1	once	CASSRQGSSYEQYF	TGTGCCAGCAGCAGACAGGGTAGCTCCTACGAGCAGTACTTC
.	TRBJ2-3	TRBV4-1	.	CASSQSGTGNTDTQYF	TGCGCCAGCAGCCAAAGCGGGACAGGTAACACAGATACGCAGTATTTT
TRBD2	TRBJ2-5	TRBV20-1	.	CSASILAGVGETQYF	TGCAGTGCTAGTATTCTAGCGGGGGTAGGAGAGACCCAGTACTTC
TRBD2	TRBJ2-3	TRBV3-1/TRBV3-2	once	CASSPRAAGNTDTQYF	TGTGCCAGCAGTCCCCGGGCAGCGGGGAACACAGATACGCAGTATTTT
.	TRBJ2-7	TRBV10-1	.	CASSESIGTAPSEQYF	TGCGCCAGCAGTGAGTCGATAGGAACAGCGCCCAGCGAGCAGTACTTC
.	TRBJ1-6	TRBV25-1	.	CASSEPGPQGSPLHF	TGTGCCAGCAGTGAACCGGGCCCCCAAGGCTCACCCCTCCACTTT
.	TRBJ1-1	TRBV19	.	CASSIGNRANTEAFF	TGTGCCAGTAGTATAGGGAACAGGGCGAACACTGAAGCTTTCTTT
.	TRBJ2-7	TRBV2	.	CASSQSGFSYEQYF	TGTGCCAGCAGTCAATCAGGGTTCTCCTACGAGCAGTACTTC
.	TRBJ2-7	TRBV7-6	.	CASSLEGGRPYEQYF	TGTGCCAGCAGCTTAGAGGGGGGGAGACCCTACGAGCAGTACTTC
TRBD1	TRBJ2-7	TRBV5-4	.	CASSPSGTGVPEQYF	TGTGCCAGCAGCCCATCCGGGACAGGGGTTCCCGAGCAGTACTTC
.	TRBJ1-4	TRBV24-1	.	CATSDPGSRGGEKLFF	TGTGCCACCAGTGACCCCGGGTCGAGAGGGGGAGAAAAACTGTTTTTT
.	TRBJ2-5	TRBV2	.	CASGKRTEQETQYF	TGTGCCAGCGGAAAGAGGACAGAGCAAGAGACCCAGTACTTC
.	TRBJ2-1	TRBV7-9	once	CASSDLGVYPGSSYNEQFF	TGTGCCAGCAGCGACTTAGGAGTCTATCCAGGCAGCTCCTACAATGAGCAGTTCTTC
.	TRBJ1-6	TRBV7-2	once	CASSPGPGGNNSPLHF	TGTGCCAGCAGCCCGGGACCTGGGGGAAATAATTCACCCCTCCACTTT
TRBD1	TRBJ1-2	TRBV7-2	.	CASSLEGARGYTF	TGTGCCAGCAGCTTAGAGGGGGCGCGCGGCTACACCTTC
.	TRBJ1-2	TRBV25-1	once	CASSWGVNYGYTF	TGTGCCAGCAGTTGGGGGGTGAACTATGGCTACACCTTC
.	TRBJ2-3	TRBV4-3	.	CASSQDRASVSTDTQYF	TGCGCCAGCAGCCAAGATCGCGCTAGCGTGAGCACAGATACGCAGTATTTT
TRBD2	TRBJ2-7	TRBV5-3	.	CARSLGTLAASYEQYF	TGTGCCAGAAGCTTGGGCACGCTAGCGGCTTCCTACGAGCAGTACTTC
.	TRBJ1-2	TRBV5-5	.	CASSKTGAGRWNGYTF	TGTGCCAGCAGCAAAACTGGGGCAGGGAGGTGGAATGGCTACACCTTC
.	TRBJ1-1	TRBV7-2	.	CASSLGQSNTEAFF	TGTGCCAGCAGCTTAGGGCAGAGTAACACTGAAGCTTTCTTT
.	TRBJ2-3	TRBV28	few	CASSLEGRVTDTQYF	TGTGCCAGCAGTTTAGAGGGGCGCGTAACAGATACGCAGTATTTT
.	TRBJ1-4	TRBV19	.	CASSIGEGVATNEKLFF	TGTGCCAGTAGTATTGGAGAGGGGGTTGCAACTAATGAAAAACTGTTTTTT
TRBD1	TRBJ1-1	TRBV9	.	CASSPRTGLMNTEAFF	TGTGCCAGCAGCCCTCGGACAGGCCTTATGAACACTGAAGCTTTCTTT
.	TRBJ2-7	TRBV7-2	.	CASSLAQSRISSYEQYF	TGTGCCAGCAGCTTAGCGCAGTCGCGGATTAGCTCCTACGAGCAGTACTTC
.	TRBJ1-1	TRBV11-2	.	CASTPTTEGATMNTEAFF	TGTGCCAGCACCCCGACGACGGAGGGAGCCACCATGAACACTGAAGCTTTCTTT
.	TRBJ1-1	TRBV6-2/TRBV6-3	few	CASSYIGNTEAFF	TGTGCCAGCAGTTACATCGGGAACACTGAAGCTTTCTTT
TRBD1	TRBJ1-2	TRBV4-2	.	CASSQHGGQGRYGYTF	TGTGCCAGCAGCCAACATGGTGGACAGGGAAGATATGGCTACACCTTC
TRBD1	TRBJ1-2	TRBV27	.	CASSSGQEGVYGYTF	TGTGCCAGCAGTTCCGGACAGGAGGGGGTCTATGGCTACACCTTC
TRBD1	TRBJ2-7	TRBV10-2	few	CASSVGGQLTYEQYF	TGCGCCAGCAGTGTAGGGGGACAGTTGACCTACGAGCAGTACTTC
TRBD1	TRBJ2-2	TRBV5-5	.	CASSRDRPSTGELFF	TGTGCCAGCAGCCGGGACAGGCCTTCCACCGGGGAGCTGTTTTTT
TRBD1	TRBJ2-7	TRBV5-1	.	CASSLGAGTGVDEQYF	TGCGCCAGCAGCTTGGGGGCCGGGACAGGGGTAGACGAGCAGTACTTC
.	TRBJ1-2	TRBV10-3	.	CAISDNGGLQGYTF	TGTGCCATCAGTGACAACGGGGGTCTGCAAGGCTACACCTTC
TRBD1	TRBJ1-1	TRBV28	.	CASSLYRQGTRGAFF	TGTGCCAGCAGTTTGTACCGACAGGGGACGAGAGGAGCTTTCTTT
.	TRBJ2-6	TRBV4-1	.	CASSPREAGANVLTF	TGCGCCAGCAGCCCCCGAGAGGCTGGGGCCAACGTCCTGACTTTC
.	TRBJ1-3	TRBV29-1	.	CSVEPAPPGNTIYF	TGCAGCGTTGAACCCGCTCCCCCTGGAAACACCATATATTTT
.	TRBJ2-7	TRBV11-2	.	CASSQVTGRRQSSYEQYF	TGTGCCAGCAGCCAGGTTACTGGGAGGAGACAAAGCTCCTACGAGCAGTACTTC
TRBD1	TRBJ2-1	TRBV7-8	.	CASSSDRGGSYNEQFF	TGTGCCAGCAGTTCGGACAGGGGTGGATCCTACAATGAGCAGTTCTTC
.	TRBJ2-1	TRBV28	.	CASSSISSYNEQFF	TGTGCCAGCAGTTCAATAAGCTCCTACAATGAGCAGTTCTTC
.	TRBJ2-5	TRBV5-1	.	CASSLATLQLIGETQYF	TGCGCCAGCAGCTTAGCTACCTTACAGTTGATCGGGGAGACCCAGTACTTC
.	TRBJ2-7	TRBV27	.	CASSRRGLPSYEQYF	TGTGCCAGCAGTCGACGCGGGCTCCCCTCCTACGAGCAGTACTTC
.	TRBJ2-1	TRBV11-2	once	CASSLVRGPYNEQFF	TGTGCCAGCAGCTTAGTACGGGGGCCCTACAATGAGCAGTTCTTC
.	TRBJ2-1	TRBV19	.	CASSRYNEQFF	TGTGCCAGTAGTCGCTACAATGAGCAGTTCTTC
.	TRBJ2-6	TRBV28	.	CASSPGVSGANVLTF	TGTGCCAGCAGTCCAGGTGTCTCTGGGGCCAACGTCCTGACTTTC
TRBD1	TRBJ1-2	TRBV27	.	CASRGAGTGDLDGYTF	TGTGCCAGCAGGGGGGCCGGGACAGGGGACTTGGATGGCTACACCTTC
.	TRBJ1-5	TRBV28	.	CASSKTRQPQHF	TGTGCCAGCAGTAAGACTCGGCAGCCCCAGCATTTT
TRBD1	TRBJ2-1	TRBV10-3	.	CAISVGTGVNEQFF	TGTGCCATCAGTGTCGGGACAGGGGTCAATGAGCAGTTCTTC
.	TRBJ1-2	TRBV20-1	.	CSATTEHGYTF	TGCAGTGCGACGACAGAGCATGGCTACACCTTC
.	TRBJ2-1	TRBV2	.	CASSEGRGTYNEQFF	TGTGCCAGCAGTGAAGGTCGGGGGACCTACAATGAGCAGTTCTTC
.	TRBJ1-3	TRBV2	.	CASSTNGGGSGNTIYF	TGTGCCAGCAGTACGAACGGGGGGGGCTCTGGAAACACCATATATTTT
.	TRBJ1-3	TRBV6-5	.	CASTWERSGNTIYF	TGTGCCAGCACGTGGGAAAGGTCTGGAAACACCATATATTTT
.	TRBJ1-6	TRBV18	.	CASSPPGTMPNSPLHF	TGTGCCAGCTCACCTCCCGGGACGATGCCCAATTCACCCCTCCACTTT
.	TRBJ2-7	TRBV5-4	.	CASSLYNGEQYF	TGTGCCAGCAGCCTCTACAATGGCGAGCAGTACTTC
TRBD1	TRBJ2-7	TRBV5-1	.	CASSWDRWSSYEQYF	TGCGCCAGCAGCTGGGACAGGTGGAGCTCCTACGAGCAGTACTTC
.	TRBJ2-1	TRBV10-1	.	CASSTGWNEQFF	TGCGCCAGCAGTACCGGGTGGAATGAGCAGTTCTTC